The present entry profiles one TCR beta chain with its context. The protocol was immunoSEQ multiplex PCR, while the TCRdb copy is restricted to in-frame clones and leaves out a portion. Among 1.5 million to 2.5 million clones listed, about 95% were seen once. This sample was taken from a study of shared clonotypes between healthy human individuals. Overall study context: Three men and a couple of women, aged 18 to 49, were donors.

Positively selected for CCR7, the CD45RO-negative cells used as naive CD8 cells excluded terminally differentiated effector memory CD45RA+ cells. Nashville, Tennessee was home to all donors, who were Caucasian adults. The TCR originated in a man between 18 and 29 years old in good health. The sample was naive CD8+ T cells sorted from blood.

CDR3 amino acids: CASSRGQENTGELFF. Here the CDR3 DNA reads TGCGCCAGCAGCCGGGGACAGGAGAACACCGGGGAGCTGTTTTTT. This rearrangement joins TRBV4-1 to TRBJ2-2, with 8 positions matching TRBD1. J gave up 1 base and V 4 bases, and 2 bases lay outside the gene matches. CDR1 is MGHRA, CDR2 YSYEKL, per germline. The CDR3 loop spans 15 amino acids.